These T cell receptor beta chains were read from a single sample in a study of cytomegalovirus exposure and HLA in healthy donors. Produced via immunoSEQ multiplex PCR; TCRdb's table is partial and in-frame only. The repertoire holds roughly 150,000 clones, roughly 73% seen once, with approximately 11% in the top ten. The sample consisted of PBMCs. Source of these receptors: a man between 18 and 29 years old in good health and CMV-seropositive. Each CDR3 is given with its conserved first and last residue. The D gene is left open where the match is weak. Rows may omit the clone size; those that give it use once, few, many or a size class.

- TRBJ2-2 TRBV10-3 - TGTGCCATCAGTGATTATATCGAGTACACCGGGGAGCTGTTTTTT CAISDYIEYTGELFF
- TRBJ2-7 TRBV21-1 - TGTGCCAGCAGCATAGCCGAGCAGGGGCGCGACGGACTAGCGGGAGAATACGAGCAGTACTTC CASSIAEQGRDGLAGEYEQYF
TRBD2 TRBJ2-1 TRBV18 - TGTGCCAGCTCACAATCTAGCGGGAGATACAATGAGCAGTTCTTC CASSQSSGRYNEQFF
TRBD1 TRBJ1-1 TRBV7-8 - TGTGCCAGCAGCCCAGGACAGGGGAGTACTGAAGCTTTCTTT CASSPGQGSTEAFF
- TRBJ2-7 TRBV30 - TGTGCCTGGAGTCAGGGAAGCTCCTACGAGCAGTACTTC CAWSQGSSYEQYF
TRBD2 TRBJ2-1 TRBV28 few TGTGCCAGCAGTTTGCTCACTAGCGGGTCCTACAATGAGCAGTTCTTC CASSLLTSGSYNEQFF
- TRBJ2-3 TRBV4-1 - TGCGCCAGCAGCCTGTCCCTGGGGGGTAGCACAGATACGCAGTATTTT CASSLSLGGSTDTQYF
- TRBJ2-1 TRBV7-2 - TGTGCCAGCAGCTTCTCAAGCGGAGGGACCTACAATGAGCAGTTCTTC CASSFSSGGTYNEQFF
TRBD2 TRBJ2-1 TRBV2 - TGTGCCAGCAGTGCTGGGACTAGCCGGGGGAATGAGCAGTTCTTC CASSAGTSRGNEQFF
- TRBJ1-1 TRBV6-6 few TGTGCCAGCACAGCCAGGGCTGAAGCTTTCTTT CASTARAEAFF
TRBD2 TRBJ2-3 TRBV2 - TGTGCCGGCAGGTCGGGCGGGAGGCTCACAGATACGCAGTATTTT CAGRSGGRLTDTQYF
TRBD2 TRBJ2-3 TRBV28 - TGTGCCAGCAACGAAAAGCGGGAGGGCCGGAATACGCAGTATTTT CASNEKREGRNTQYF
- TRBJ2-5 TRBV9 - TGTGCCAGCAGCCGACTTGGGAGGGAGACCCAGTACTTC CASSRLGRETQYF
- TRBJ2-7 TRBV2 - TGTGCCAGCAGTATAAGACAGGTTACCTACGAGCAGTACTTC CASSIRQVTYEQYF
- TRBJ2-3 TRBV5-6 few TGTGCCAGCCGCCTCCAGACTGATGTTGAGCAGTATTTT CASRLQTDVEQYF
- TRBJ1-5 TRBV6-5 - TGTGCCAGCAGCCCCGGGGGGTCTAGCAATCAGCCCCAGCATTTT CASSPGGSSNQPQHF
- TRBJ2-5 TRBV19 few TGTGCCAGTAGTAGCGGACTCCAAGAGACCCAGTACTTC CASSSGLQETQYF